The 4 T cell receptor beta chains below come from one sample, sequenced in a study of Ad26.COV2.S vaccination and SARS-CoV-2 variants. Treatment specified: roughly 18 received Ad26.COV2.S at low or high dose, single or two shots; five or six received placebo; per-sample allocation not given. Collection of samples fell on day 63 after the first vaccine or placebo injection. Profiled with immunoSEQ multiplex PCR; TCRdb holds only in-frame clones, not every one. This table holds 380,000 or so clones, 65% to 90% found once. The material sequenced was peripheral blood, taken in a trial of Ad26.COV2.S vaccine versus placebo. These receptors all come from a person aged 18-60 years who received the Ad26.COV2.S COVID-19 vaccine or a placebo.

The chain is built from TRBV4-2 and TRBJ1-5; D is perhaps TRBD1 (5 bases). Trimming shortened V by 0 bases and J by 0 bases, and 12 bases separated the two germline ends. CDR3 size: 17 residues. Germline values: CDR1 LGHNA, CDR2 YNFKEQ. The CDR3 loop reads CASSQDVRGNSNQPQHF. DNA of the CDR3: TGTGCCAGCAGCCAAGATGTTCGGGGCAATAGCAATCAGCCCCAGCATTTT.

V and J are TRBV3-1 (or the pseudogene TRBV3-2) and TRBJ1-2, with D unresolved. The CDR3 contains 13 residues. Trimming shortened V by 5 bases and J by 4 bases, and 11 bases separated the two germline ends. Germline CDR1 reads LGHDT; CDR2 reads YNNKEL (reference sequence). Here the CDR3 DNA reads TGTGCCAGCAGCGGGGTTTCAGGCTATGGCTACACCTTC. Amino acid sequence: CASSGVSGYGYTF.

The chain carries TRBV27 and TRBJ2-1, with TRBD2 matching 7 bases. V lost 7 bases, J lost 5 bases, and 5 bases stayed unmatched. CDR3 size: 13 residues. Germline CDR1 is MNHEY and CDR2 is SMNVEV (reference sequence). The DNA for the CDR3 is TGTGCCAGCAAGTTGCTAGCGGACAATGAGCAGTTCTTC. Its protein product is CASKLLADNEQFF.

The CDR3 loop reads CASKRDSSYNSPLHF. The DNA of the CDR3 is TGCGCCAGCAAGCGGGACAGCTCCTATAATTCACCCCTCCACTTT. The chain employs TRBV5-1 and TRBJ1-6; 7 bases are shared with TRBD1. This CDR3 comprises 15 residues. CDR1 is SGHRS, CDR2 YFSETQ, per germline. V was clipped by 6 bases and J by 0 bases; unmatched bases: 3.